The 11 T cell receptor beta chains in this list originate from one sample, sequenced in a study of vaccination effects on CD4 cells after COVID-19. Sequencing in the ViraFEST assay came after antigen-specific CD4+ T cells had been expanded with viral peptide pools, which were used to stimulate PBMC. Upon completion of around 9 days in culture, CD4+ T cells were isolated. The person had a PCR-confirmed SARS-CoV-2 infection during March to December 2020. Their antigens remain unidentified. Libraries were prepared by immunoSEQ multiplex PCR; TCRdb keeps only in-frame clonotypes and omits some of them. The data hold 40,000 or so clones, with under 80% observed a single time. The starting material was CD4+ T cells from PBMCs cultured with a peptide pool, obtained before COVID-19 vaccination. The receptors stem from a human donor who had a prior SARS-CoV-2 infection.

The chain uses TRBV10-3 and TRBJ1-2; weak D call: TRBD1 (5 bases). The CDR3 has 14 residues. Germline V lookup: CDR1 ENHRY, CDR2 SYGVKD. Deletions cut 5 bases from V and 4 bases from J, with 14 bases between. CDR3 amino acids: CAISPTGRTYGYTF. The CDR3 region has the DNA TGTGCCATCAGTCCTACAGGAAGAACCTATGGCTACACCTTC.

There are a few counts of this clone. The rearrangement links TRBV30 to TRBJ1-1; tentatively, D is TRBD1 (6 bases). This CDR3 spans 16 amino acids. Per germline, CDR1 GTSNPN and CDR2 SVGIG (reference sequence). Trimming removed 5 bases from V and 3 bases from J, with 22 bases in between. The DNA for the CDR3 is TGTGCCTGGGGCCGGGGAGGGGGTATGACGGACACTGAAGCTTTCTTT. Its translation: CAWGRGGGMTDTEAFF.

In this sample, this clone turned up a few times. The rearrangement links TRBV18 to TRBJ1-5; D is unclear. V lost 1 base and J lost 5, with 6 bases in between. This CDR3 region has 13 residues. The germline V gene encodes CDR1 KGHSH and CDR2 LQKENI. The CDR3 spells CASSPQGHQPQHF. The CDR3 DNA reads as TGTGCCAGCTCACCACAAGGACATCAGCCCCAGCATTTT. The full variable domain, its missing parts supplied by reference TRBV18 and TRBJ1-5, is NAGVMQNPRHLVRRRGQEARLRCSPMKGHSHVYWYRQLPEEGLKFMVYLQKENIIDESGMPKERFSAEFPKEGPSILRIQQVVRGDSAAYFCASSPQGHQPQHFGDGTRLSIL.

The chain has TRBV5-1 and TRBJ2-5, with D tentatively TRBD2 (6 bases). The CDR3 extends over 14 amino acids. Trimming pared 0 bases from V and 4 bases from J, leaving 10 bases between. Germline CDR1 is SGHRS and CDR2 is YFSETQ. In nucleotides, the CDR3 is TGCGCCAGCAGCTTGGCGACGGGAGTAGAGACCCAGTACTTC. This translates into CASSLATGVETQYF.

The chain carries TRBV9 and TRBJ1-5, with a possible D match to TRBD1 (5 bases). There are 13 residues in the CDR3. Germline assignment: CDR1 SGDLS and CDR2 YYNGEE. Trimming stripped 3 bases from V and 5 bases from J, with 9 bases between. The CDR3 nucleotides are TGTGCCAGCAGCGACGGGACCCATCAGCCCCAGCATTTT. It yields the protein CASSDGTHQPQHF.

This clone was counted between two and nine times. The chain joins TRBV19 to TRBJ1-5; 7 bases agree with TRBD1. This CDR3 has 14 amino acids. Unmatched junction bases numbered 7, after V lost 10 bases and J lost 1 base. Germline V gene lookup returns CDR1 LNHDA and CDR2 SQIVND (reference sequence). The CDR3 reads CATGDRVSNQPQHF. DNA for the CDR3: TGTGCCACCGGTGACAGGGTGAGCAATCAGCCCCAGCATTTT.

This clone was counted once. This chain uses TRBV7-9 with TRBJ2-3; D is possibly TRBD2 (5 bases). Germline V gene sequence: CDR1 SEHNR, CDR2 FQNEAQ (reference sequence). V gave up 1 base and J gave up 1 base, with 12 bases separating them. CDR3 length equals 16 residues. The DNA of the CDR3 is TGTGCCAGCAGCTTAGGAGGGAGAAGTGGCACAGATACGCAGTATTTT. This translates into CASSLGGRSGTDTQYF. Based on the CDR3 plus reference TRBV7-9 and TRBJ2-3, the full variable domain is DTGVSQNPRHKITKRGQNVTFRCDPISEHNRLYWYRQTLGQGPEFLTYFQNEAQLEKSRLLSDRFSAERPKGSFSTLEIQRTEQGDSAMYLCASSLGGRSGTDTQYFGPGTRLTVL.

The V call is TRBV7-2, the J call TRBJ1-5; D gene uncertain. The germline V and J ends were trimmed by 3 bases and 3 bases, with 9 bases remaining between them. The length of the CDR3 is 14 residues. The germline V gene encodes CDR1 SGHTA and CDR2 FQGNSA. Here the CDR3 DNA reads TGTGCCAGCAGCTTTGGCAGGCTCAATCAGCCCCAGCATTTT. Its protein is CASSFGRLNQPQHF.

This clone appeared a few times. V gene TRBV5-1 combines with J gene TRBJ1-2; 8 positions agree with TRBD1. Trimming took 3 bases from V and 4 from J; bases not matched to a gene: 2. The V gene's germline CDR1 is SGHRS and CDR2 YFSETQ. The CDR3 contains 13 residues. CDR3 sequence reads: CASSWDRLYGYTF. CDR3 coding DNA: TGCGCCAGCAGCTGGGACAGGCTCTATGGCTACACCTTC.

The chain combines TRBV5-1 with TRBJ2-5, with TRBD2 matching 11 bases. The germline CDR1 and CDR2 sequences are SGHRS and YFSETQ. The CDR3 has 17 amino acids. V lost 0 bases, J lost 3 bases, and 7 bases stayed unmatched. CDR3 in amino acids: CASSLAFRSGGEETQYF. For the CDR3, the DNA is TGCGCCAGCAGCTTGGCCTTCCGTAGCGGGGGGGAAGAGACCCAGTACTTC.

There are a few counts of this clone. The chain couples TRBV19 to TRBJ1-3; D not resolved. Germline V lookup: CDR1 LNHDA, CDR2 SQIVND (reference sequence). The germline V and J ends were trimmed by 5 bases and 3 bases, with 8 bases remaining between them. The CDR3 loop spans 13 amino acids. The CDR3 sequence: CASSLGNGNTIYF. In nucleotides, the CDR3 is TGTGCCAGTAGTCTTGGGAATGGAAACACCATATATTTT.